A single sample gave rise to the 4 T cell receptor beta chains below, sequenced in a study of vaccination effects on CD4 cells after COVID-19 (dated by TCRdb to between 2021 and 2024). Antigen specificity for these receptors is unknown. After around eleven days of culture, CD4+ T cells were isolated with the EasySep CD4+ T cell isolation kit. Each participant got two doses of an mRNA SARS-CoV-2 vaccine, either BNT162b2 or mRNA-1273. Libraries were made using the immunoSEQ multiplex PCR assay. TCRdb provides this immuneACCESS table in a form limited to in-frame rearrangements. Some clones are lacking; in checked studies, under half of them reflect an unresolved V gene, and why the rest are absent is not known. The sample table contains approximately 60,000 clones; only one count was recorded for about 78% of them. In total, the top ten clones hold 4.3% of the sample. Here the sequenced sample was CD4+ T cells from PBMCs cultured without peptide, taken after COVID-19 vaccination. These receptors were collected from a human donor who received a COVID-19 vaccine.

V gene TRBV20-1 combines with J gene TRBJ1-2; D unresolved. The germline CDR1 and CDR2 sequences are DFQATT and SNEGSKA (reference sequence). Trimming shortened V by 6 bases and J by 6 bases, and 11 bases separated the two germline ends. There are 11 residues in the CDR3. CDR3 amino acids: CSARKVDGYTF. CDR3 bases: TGCAGTGCCAGAAAGGTCGATGGCTACACCTTC.

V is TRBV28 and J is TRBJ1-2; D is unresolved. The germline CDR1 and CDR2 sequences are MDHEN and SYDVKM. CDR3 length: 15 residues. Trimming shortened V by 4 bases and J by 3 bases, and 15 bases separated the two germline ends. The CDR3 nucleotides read TGTGCCAGCAGTTCCCCCCCTACCGATCACTATGGCTACACCTTC. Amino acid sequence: CASSSPPTDHYGYTF.

The CDR3 DNA is TGTGCTAGTGGTTTAACAGCTAGCAATCAGCCCCAGCATTTT. It specifies CASGLTASNQPQHF. V is TRBV12-5 and J is TRBJ1-5, with unresolved D. V was shortened by 3 bases and J by 0 bases, with 6 bases between the two germline ends. The CDR3 is made up of 14 amino acids. CDR1 is LGHNT, CDR2 FRNRAP, per germline.

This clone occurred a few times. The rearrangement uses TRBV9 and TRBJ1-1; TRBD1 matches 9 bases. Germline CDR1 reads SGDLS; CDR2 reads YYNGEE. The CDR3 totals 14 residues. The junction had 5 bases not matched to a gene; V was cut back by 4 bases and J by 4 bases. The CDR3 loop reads CASSLRQGGTEAFF. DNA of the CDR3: TGTGCCAGCAGCTTACGACAGGGGGGCACTGAAGCTTTCTTT.